The clone carrying this TCR beta chain was observed a single time. Antigen: not known. This sample is drawn from a study of T cell responses to AZD1222 COVID-19 vaccine. Study details: It was second doses at about 4 or about 12 weeks that were pooled.

Whole-study findings and limits: After the peak T cell response, and only then, were repertoires sampled.

The assay was immunoSEQ multiplex PCR, and TCRdb's table has in-frame clones only and misses some. The table includes 72,000 or so clones, 85% detected once. The CDR3 consists of 15 residues. Germline CDR1 reads LGHDT; CDR2 reads YNNKEL (reference sequence). V dropped 4 bases and J dropped 5 bases, with 14 bases sitting between them. The source is an adult in good health. The material was peripheral blood, obtained on day 0 of AZD1222 vaccination. The chain employs TRBV3-1 (or the pseudogene TRBV3-2) and TRBJ1-4, with D possibly matching TRBD1 (5 bases). CDR3 amino acids: CASSRPGPANEKLFF. The DNA of the CDR3 is TGTGCCAGCAGCCGGCCGGGACCCGCAAATGAAAAACTGTTTTTT.